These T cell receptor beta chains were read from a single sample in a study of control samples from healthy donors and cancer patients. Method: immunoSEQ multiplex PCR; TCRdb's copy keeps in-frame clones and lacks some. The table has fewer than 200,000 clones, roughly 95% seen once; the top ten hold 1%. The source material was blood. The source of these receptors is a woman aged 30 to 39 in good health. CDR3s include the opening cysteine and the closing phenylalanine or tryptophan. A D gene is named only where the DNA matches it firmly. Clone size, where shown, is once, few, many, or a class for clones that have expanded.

CDR3 DNA: TGTGCCAGCAGTCCAGGGACAGGGCCCCATGAAGCTTTCTTT; CDR3 protein: CASSPGTGPHEAFF; clone size: .; J gene: TRBJ1-1; V gene: TRBV27; D gene: TRBD1
CDR3 DNA: TGTGCCAGCAGCTTAGCGAAGATGGGGGCCGGGACCGGGGAGCTGTTTTTT; CDR3 protein: CASSLAKMGAGTGELFF; clone size: .; J gene: TRBJ2-2; V gene: TRBV11-1; D gene: .
CDR3 DNA: TGCGCCAGCAGCTTGGCCGAGTATAGGGGCTCTGGGGCCAACGTCCTGACTTTC; CDR3 protein: CASSLAEYRGSGANVLTF; clone size: .; J gene: TRBJ2-6; V gene: TRBV5-1; D gene: .
CDR3 DNA: TGTGCCAGCAGGGGGACTAGCGGGAGCTCAGATACGCAGTATTTT; CDR3 protein: CASRGTSGSSDTQYF; clone size: .; J gene: TRBJ2-3; V gene: TRBV3-1/TRBV3-2; D gene: TRBD2
CDR3 DNA: TGTGCCAGCAACCCCAGCGGAGGCGAAACCGGGGAGCTGTTTTTT; CDR3 protein: CASNPSGGETGELFF; clone size: few; J gene: TRBJ2-2; V gene: TRBV6-5; D gene: .
CDR3 DNA: TGTGCCAGTAGTATAGGGACTAGCGGGAGAGTAGATACGCAGTATTTT; CDR3 protein: CASSIGTSGRVDTQYF; clone size: once; J gene: TRBJ2-3; V gene: TRBV19; D gene: TRBD2
CDR3 DNA: TGTGCCAGCAGTGTGGACAGGAGCTCCTACAATGAGCAGTTCTTC; CDR3 protein: CASSVDRSSYNEQFF; clone size: .; J gene: TRBJ2-1; V gene: TRBV6-4; D gene: TRBD1
CDR3 DNA: TGTGCCACCAGCAGAGACGGGGGTTATGGCTACACCTTC; CDR3 protein: CATSRDGGYGYTF; clone size: .; J gene: TRBJ1-2; V gene: TRBV15; D gene: .
CDR3 DNA: TGTGCCAGCAGCCAAAAATGGACAATCGAGACCCAGTACTTC; CDR3 protein: CASSQKWTIETQYF; clone size: .; J gene: TRBJ2-5; V gene: TRBV5-6; D gene: .
CDR3 DNA: TGTGCCAGCAGTTCAGGGTCGGAAGGGTCTGAAGCTTTCTTT; CDR3 protein: CASSSGSEGSEAFF; clone size: .; J gene: TRBJ1-1; V gene: TRBV6-5; D gene: .
CDR3 DNA: TGCGCCAGCAGCGGAACAGACCAGAACACTGAAGCTTTCTTT; CDR3 protein: CASSGTDQNTEAFF; clone size: .; J gene: TRBJ1-1; V gene: TRBV5-1; D gene: .
CDR3 DNA: TGTGCCAGCAGCCAAGGGACAGCCCACAATGAGCAGTTCTTC; CDR3 protein: CASSQGTAHNEQFF; clone size: .; J gene: TRBJ2-1; V gene: TRBV14; D gene: .
CDR3 DNA: TGTGCCAGCAGCTATAGGACAGGAGTGGGCTCCGTGGAGCAGTACTTC; CDR3 protein: CASSYRTGVGSVEQYF; clone size: .; J gene: TRBJ2-7; V gene: TRBV11-1; D gene: TRBD1
CDR3 DNA: TGTGCCAGCTCACCCCTGGGGCAGGGCCCAGATACGCAGTATTTT; CDR3 protein: CASSPLGQGPDTQYF; clone size: .; J gene: TRBJ2-3; V gene: TRBV18; D gene: .
CDR3 DNA: TGTGCCAGTAGTATAGGGTCAGGGGGAAATCAGCCCCAGCATTTT; CDR3 protein: CASSIGSGGNQPQHF; clone size: .; J gene: TRBJ1-5; V gene: TRBV19; D gene: TRBD1
CDR3 DNA: TGCGCCAGCAGCCCTCTTTGGTCGGAGACCCAGTACTTC; CDR3 protein: CASSPLWSETQYF; clone size: .; J gene: TRBJ2-5; V gene: TRBV4-1; D gene: .
CDR3 DNA: TGTGCCAGCAGCCTAGCGGGGGGTTCCTACGAGCAGTACTTC; CDR3 protein: CASSLAGGSYEQYF; clone size: .; J gene: TRBJ2-7; V gene: TRBV14; D gene: TRBD2
CDR3 DNA: TGTGCCAGCCGTACAGGGGGGACTACCTACGAGCAGTACTTC; CDR3 protein: CASRTGGTTYEQYF; clone size: .; J gene: TRBJ2-7; V gene: TRBV6-6; D gene: .
CDR3 DNA: TGTGCCAGCAGCGTCAGGTCGGTTGGACTAGCGGGGGCGCTGAACACCGGGGAGCTGTTTTTT; CDR3 protein: CASSVRSVGLAGALNTGELFF; clone size: .; J gene: TRBJ2-2; V gene: TRBV9; D gene: TRBD2
CDR3 DNA: TGTGCCATCAGGGCGAGGAGAGTTGATGCAGATACGCAGTATTTT; CDR3 protein: CAIRARRVDADTQYF; clone size: .; J gene: TRBJ2-3; V gene: TRBV10-3; D gene: .
CDR3 DNA: TGTGCCAGCAGCCGCGGGACAGTTATGGCAGATACGCAGTATTTT; CDR3 protein: CASSRGTVMADTQYF; clone size: few; J gene: TRBJ2-3; V gene: TRBV3-1/TRBV3-2; D gene: .
CDR3 DNA: TGTGCCATCAGTGAGTCGGACGGGGCAGGTCAGCCCCAGCATTTT; CDR3 protein: CAISESDGAGQPQHF; clone size: once; J gene: TRBJ1-5; V gene: TRBV10-3; D gene: .
CDR3 DNA: TGTGCCAGCAGGTCACTAGCGGGAGTTATAGATACGCAGTATTTT; CDR3 protein: CASRSLAGVIDTQYF; clone size: .; J gene: TRBJ2-3; V gene: TRBV6-6; D gene: TRBD2
CDR3 DNA: TGCAGCGCCCGGACAGTCTCTGGAAACACCATATATTTT; CDR3 protein: CSARTVSGNTIYF; clone size: .; J gene: TRBJ1-3; V gene: TRBV29-1; D gene: .
CDR3 DNA: TGTGCCAGTAGTATTGTCCCGAACACTGAAGCTTTCTTT; CDR3 protein: CASSIVPNTEAFF; clone size: .; J gene: TRBJ1-1; V gene: TRBV19; D gene: .
CDR3 DNA: TGTGCCAGCAGGGGGAATCAAGAGACCCAGTACTTC; CDR3 protein: CASRGNQETQYF; clone size: .; J gene: TRBJ2-5; V gene: TRBV6-5; D gene: .
CDR3 DNA: TGCAGCGTTGAAGGCCTAGCGGGAGATCAAGAGACCCAGTACTTC; CDR3 protein: CSVEGLAGDQETQYF; clone size: .; J gene: TRBJ2-5; V gene: TRBV29-1; D gene: TRBD2
CDR3 DNA: TGTGCAAGTCGCTATAGCGGGACCGACCCAGGAGAGACCCAGTACTTC; CDR3 protein: CASRYSGTDPGETQYF; clone size: .; J gene: TRBJ2-5; V gene: TRBV12-2; D gene: .
CDR3 DNA: TGTGCCAGCAGTCCACCCGGGACGGTATTCCGCGAGCAGTACTTC; CDR3 protein: CASSPPGTVFREQYF; clone size: .; J gene: TRBJ2-7; V gene: TRBV6-5; D gene: .
CDR3 DNA: TGTGCCAGCAGGGCGGGAGAGGTAGATACGCAGTATTTT; CDR3 protein: CASRAGEVDTQYF; clone size: .; J gene: TRBJ2-3; V gene: TRBV6-5; D gene: TRBD2
CDR3 DNA: TGTGCCAGCAGCTCAATTGGACAGGGGTCGAACGGGGAGCTGTTTTTT; CDR3 protein: CASSSIGQGSNGELFF; clone size: .; J gene: TRBJ2-2; V gene: TRBV7-6; D gene: TRBD1
CDR3 DNA: TGCAGCGTTGACCGGAAGGGACAGGGACTCTACGAGCAGTACTTC; CDR3 protein: CSVDRKGQGLYEQYF; clone size: once; J gene: TRBJ2-7; V gene: TRBV29-1; D gene: TRBD1
CDR3 DNA: TGTGCCACCGCTAGCGGAACCTACAATGAGCAGTTCTTC; CDR3 protein: CATASGTYNEQFF; clone size: .; J gene: TRBJ2-1; V gene: TRBV19; D gene: TRBD2
CDR3 DNA: TGCGCCAGCAGCCAGACTAGCGGGGGGTCCAACACCGGGGAGCTGTTTTTT; CDR3 protein: CASSQTSGGSNTGELFF; clone size: .; J gene: TRBJ2-2; V gene: TRBV4-1; D gene: TRBD2
CDR3 DNA: TGTGCCAGCAGCTTAGTACGGGGCCCCACCGGGGAGCTGTTTTTT; CDR3 protein: CASSLVRGPTGELFF; clone size: .; J gene: TRBJ2-2; V gene: TRBV11-2; D gene: .
CDR3 DNA: TGTGCCAGCAGTTTCCCAATGTCTTACTATGGCTACACCTTC; CDR3 protein: CASSFPMSYYGYTF; clone size: .; J gene: TRBJ1-2; V gene: TRBV28; D gene: .
CDR3 DNA: TGTGCCATAAGACGGGACAGGGATACCGGGGAGCTGTTTTTT; CDR3 protein: CAIRRDRDTGELFF; clone size: once; J gene: TRBJ2-2; V gene: TRBV10-3; D gene: TRBD1
CDR3 DNA: TGTGCCAGCAGCGGGGGGAGGGTTATTAATGAAAAACTGTTTTTT; CDR3 protein: CASSGGRVINEKLFF; clone size: .; J gene: TRBJ1-4; V gene: TRBV7-9; D gene: .
CDR3 DNA: TGTGCCAGCAGCTTACGTGGGGTAACCAAAAACATTCAGTACTTC; CDR3 protein: CASSLRGVTKNIQYF; clone size: .; J gene: TRBJ2-4; V gene: TRBV7-2; D gene: .
CDR3 DNA: TGTGCCAGCAGCTTGGGTGGGGAAGCCAAGTATGGGAAGGACTTC; CDR3 protein: CASSLGGEAKYGKDF; clone size: .; J gene: TRBJ1-2; V gene: TRBV5-4; D gene: .
CDR3 DNA: TGTGCCAGCAGTTCAGGGTGGTCTGGGGCCAACGTCCTGACTTTC; CDR3 protein: CASSSGWSGANVLTF; clone size: .; J gene: TRBJ2-6; V gene: TRBV2; D gene: .
CDR3 DNA: TGTGCCAGCAGGCGGACGGGTAATGAAAAACTGTTTTTT; CDR3 protein: CASRRTGNEKLFF; clone size: once; J gene: TRBJ1-4; V gene: TRBV6-5; D gene: .
CDR3 DNA: TGCAGCGTACAGGGGGCCGTGGATTCACCCCTCCACTTT; CDR3 protein: CSVQGAVDSPLHF; clone size: .; J gene: TRBJ1-6; V gene: TRBV29-1; D gene: TRBD1
CDR3 DNA: TGTGCCAGCAGCCTCGACGGGGGGGCCGAGACCCAGTACTTC; CDR3 protein: CASSLDGGAETQYF; clone size: .; J gene: TRBJ2-5; V gene: TRBV6-2/TRBV6-3; D gene: TRBD2
CDR3 DNA: TGTGCCAGCAGTCGAACAGGGGCCCTCGGCTACACCTTC; CDR3 protein: CASSRTGALGYTF; clone size: .; J gene: TRBJ1-2; V gene: TRBV6-5; D gene: TRBD1
CDR3 DNA: TGTGCCAGCAGCGTAGGAGGCAGGATGAACACTGAAGCTTTCTTT; CDR3 protein: CASSVGGRMNTEAFF; clone size: .; J gene: TRBJ1-1; V gene: TRBV9; D gene: .
CDR3 DNA: TGTGCCAGCAGTTACGGTACGGGAGGGAGGAGAGACAATGAGCAGTTCTTC; CDR3 protein: CASSYGTGGRRDNEQFF; clone size: .; J gene: TRBJ2-1; V gene: TRBV6-2/TRBV6-3; D gene: TRBD2
CDR3 DNA: TGTGCCAGCAGTACGACAGGGGCAATCTATGGCTACACCTTC; CDR3 protein: CASSTTGAIYGYTF; clone size: .; J gene: TRBJ1-2; V gene: TRBV28; D gene: TRBD1
CDR3 DNA: TGTGCCAGCAGCCAATTTTCGGGGGCCGTCGGTGTACTTGGCTACACCTTC; CDR3 protein: CASSQFSGAVGVLGYTF; clone size: .; J gene: TRBJ1-2; V gene: TRBV4-2; D gene: .
CDR3 DNA: TGTGCCAGCAGCGATTCCAAGCCCCAGGGGAATGGCTACACCTTC; CDR3 protein: CASSDSKPQGNGYTF; clone size: .; J gene: TRBJ1-2; V gene: TRBV28; D gene: .
CDR3 DNA: TGTGCCAGCAGCGTATCCACCAGTGGACGCCCCCCCGACAATGAGCAGTTCTTC; CDR3 protein: CASSVSTSGRPPDNEQFF; clone size: .; J gene: TRBJ2-1; V gene: TRBV9; D gene: .
CDR3 DNA: TGCGCCAGCAGCTTAAATCCGGGACAAGAGACCCAGTACTTC; CDR3 protein: CASSLNPGQETQYF; clone size: .; J gene: TRBJ2-5; V gene: TRBV5-1; D gene: .